Detailed here is one TCR beta chain. In this sample, this clonotype turned up many times. This receptor's antigen is unknown. Base quality data are lacking; no much larger clone is found one base away. The germline V gene provides CDR1 SGHVS and CDR2 FQNEAQ. The CDR3 goes from the cysteine to the phenylalanine over 15 residues. The read is trimmed to its CDR3 DNA, 45 bases read in frame from base 1. V drops 1 base and J drops 4 bases, leaving 13 bases in between. Receptors were amplified or captured by 5' RACE. These reads were obtained on a NextSeq 500. The TCR library protocol attached a unique molecular identifier to each TCR cDNA molecule to allow correction of PCR and sequencing errors. Processing in the source paper ran as follows. TCR identification, UMI-based error correction and CDR3 extraction were all carried out with Decombinator tools. TCRs above a frequency of 2 per 1,000, corresponding to the top 1% of the tumor frequency distribution, were defined as expanded. Each repertoire was subsampled 100 times to 5,000 TCRs, after which Renyi diversity was computed with the R vegan package. CDR3 similarity networks were built from amino acid triplet string-kernel similarity, connecting CDR3s with pairwise similarity above 0.82. The public reads were reprocessed in TCRdb via fastp at Q25 and MiXCR, keeping in-frame beta chains. Rows are unified per CDR3 protein, each entry keeping the most common DNA and genes. TCRdb's processing, not the study's, gives the V and J calls here. Within this sample are approximately 22,000 distinct CDR3 sequences, with under 5.5% of them counted one time only. The ten largest clones represent over 30% of the sample.

The time point label of this sample denotes: sample taken at primary tumor resection. Without any cell sorting, TCR sequencing was performed on whole RNA extracted either from tumor and nontumor lung tissue or from cryopreserved PBMC samples. Samples were obtained from approximately 70 patients with early-stage, untreated non-small cell lung cancer from the lung TRACERx cohort. A patient was chosen for TCR sequencing only when enough RNA was available from at least two tumor regions. This specimen belongs to a study of spatial heterogeneity in lung cancer (dated by TCRdb to the late 2010s). Study-wide context: More beta-chain than alpha-chain transcripts were consistently detected, likely reflecting higher beta-chain transcript abundance. Both alpha and beta chains were TCR-sequenced in samples taken at surgery, namely 220 tumor regions, 61 to 65 matched nontumor lung samples and 50 to 60 PBMC samples. Nonsynonymous mutation counts, determined by whole-exome sequencing of tumor tissue, were related to TCR repertoire features. In the raw uncorrected reads, each unique combination of TCR and UMI appeared on average more than ten times. TCR alpha and beta repertoires were quantitatively compared across multiple tumor regions, matched nontumor lung and blood in non-small cell lung cancer.

The paper's findings and limits, for the study overall: Confirming at a functional level the hypothesis that regional TCRs recognize regional mutations was considered to require additional single-cell paired TCR alpha and beta sequencing. Ubiquitous expanded tumor TCRs were found in blood more often at tumor resection than at routine follow-up.

The sequence was obtained from a male donor with early-stage non-small cell lung cancer. The sample was PBMCs, taken at surgery. The rearranged chain carries TRBV7-8 and TRBJ2-5, with no D gene named confidently. CDR3 loop: CASSLGLPASETQYF. The nucleotides read TGTGCCAGCAGCTTAGGACTGCCAGCTTCAGAGACCCAGTACTTC. Reference TRBV7-8 and TRBJ2-5 proteins supply the regions before and after the CDR3; the full variable domain is: GAGVSQSPRYKVAKRGQDVALRCDPISGHVSLFWYQQALGQGPEFLTYFQNEAQLDKSGLPSDRFFAERPEGSVSTLKIQRTQQEDSAVYLCASSLGLPASETQYFGPGTRLLVL.